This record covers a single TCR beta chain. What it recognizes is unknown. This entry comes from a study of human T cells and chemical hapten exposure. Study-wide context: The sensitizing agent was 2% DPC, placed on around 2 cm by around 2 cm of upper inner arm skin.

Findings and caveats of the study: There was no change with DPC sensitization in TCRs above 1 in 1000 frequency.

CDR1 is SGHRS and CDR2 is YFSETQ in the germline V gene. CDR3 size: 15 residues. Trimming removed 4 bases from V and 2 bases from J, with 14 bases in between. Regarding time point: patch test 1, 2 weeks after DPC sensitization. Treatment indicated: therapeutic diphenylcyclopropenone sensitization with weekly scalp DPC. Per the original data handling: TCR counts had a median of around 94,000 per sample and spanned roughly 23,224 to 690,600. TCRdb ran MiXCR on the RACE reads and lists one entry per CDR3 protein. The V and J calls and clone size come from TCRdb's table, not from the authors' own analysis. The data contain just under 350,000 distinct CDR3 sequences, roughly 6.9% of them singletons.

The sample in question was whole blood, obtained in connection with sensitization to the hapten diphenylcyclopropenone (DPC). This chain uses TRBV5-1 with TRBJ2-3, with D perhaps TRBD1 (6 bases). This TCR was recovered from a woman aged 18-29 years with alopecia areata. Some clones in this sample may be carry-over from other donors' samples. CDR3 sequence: CASSVSTGNTDTQYF. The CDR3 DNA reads TGCGCCAGCAGCGTGTCAACAGGGAACACAGATACGCAGTATTTT.